These 25 T cell receptor beta chains were sequenced from one sample in a study of tumor-infiltrating lymphocytes in primary liver carcinoma. TCR beta cDNA was made from 450 to 600 ng total RNA with a constant-region primer. Investigators got TCR beta libraries out of three nested multiplex PCR rounds, done with slightly modified ARM-PCR. The two initial PCR rounds, around 11 cycles each, used TRBV1-TRBV30 forward and C-beta reverse primers. TCRdb re-called the multiplex PCR reads with MiXCR, one entry per CDR3 protein. The table shows tens of thousands of distinct CDR3 sequences, with around three quarters occurring only once. Unsorted bulk tissue (about 20-32 mg) underwent RNA and DNA co-extraction. The specimen was liver tumor tissue from sampling region 3. Subset indicated: tumor region T3, left-lateral pole. The source is a man aged 40-49 years with primary liver carcinoma and hepatitis B virus infection.

Regarding this clonotype: At one of its ends the junction is not consistent with the germline gene, which may arise from a read error. This rearrangement joins TRBV10-2 to TRBJ2-1; weak D call: TRBD2 (5 bases). CDR1 is WSHSY and CDR2 is SAAADI in the germline V gene. CDR3 length equals 16 residues. CDR3 sequence (DNA): TGCGCCAGCATCGGGCCTAGCCAGAAATCCTACAATGGGCAGCTCTTC. Amino acids: CASIGPSQKSYNGQLF.

A remark on this clonotype: Germline is not matched at one junction end, which may reflect a read error. The V and J genes are TRBV29-1 and TRBJ1-1; D is uncertain. From germline, CDR1 is SQVTM and CDR2 ANQGSEA. The CDR3 covers 14 residues. For the CDR3, the DNA is TGCAGCGCCCAGAAGCTGATCCGGGAGGGTGAAGCTTCCTTT. Its protein is CSAQKLIREGEASF. Full variable domain (outside the CDR3, taken from reference TRBV29-1 and TRBJ1-1): SAVISQKPSRDICQRGTSLTIQCQVDSQVTMMFWYRQQPGQSLTLIATANQGSEATYESGFVIDKFPISRPNLTFSTLTVSNMSPEDSSIYLCSAQKLIREGEASFGQGTRLTVV.

With respect to this clonotype: One junction end does not reproduce the germline sequence, and a read error may be involved. The rearrangement joins TRBV11-1 to TRBJ2-3; D possibly corresponds to TRBD1 (7 bases). CDR1 and CDR2 (germline): SGHAT, FQDESV (reference sequence). The CDR3 has 14 residues. The CDR3, as DNA: TGTGTCAGCAGGCGGGACAGTACCCGAGATACGCAGTATTTT. This gives the protein CVSRRDSTRDTQYF.

V usage is TRBV4-1 and J usage is TRBJ2-7, with TRBD1 as a possible D gene (5 bases). The CDR3 totals 14 residues. CDR1 and CDR2 from the germline V gene are MGHRA and YSYEKL. V was cut by 0 bases and J by 12 bases, with 18 bases left in between. The CDR3 DNA follows: TGCGCCAGCAGCCAAGAGGGGCAAGCCTACGGGCTGTACTTC. Protein product: CASSQEGQAYGLYF.

This clonotype was seen repeatedly, ten times or more. The chain recombines TRBV30 with TRBJ2-1; D not certain. V was pared by 3 bases and J by 10 bases, with 10 bases between. CDR3 length: 11 amino acids. CDR1 and CDR2 (germline): GTSNPN, SVGIG (reference sequence). Here the CDR3 reads CAWRGIGEQFF. CDR3 nucleotides: TGTGCCTGGAGGGGTATTGGGGAGCAGTTCTTC. The full variable domain, rest sourced from reference TRBV30 and TRBJ2-1, is SQTIHQWPATLVQPVGSPLSLECTVEGTSNPNLYWYRQAAGRGLQLLFYSVGIGQISSEVPQNLSASRPQDRQFILSSKKLLLSDSGFYLCAWRGIGEQFFGPGTRLTVL.

To note about this clonotype: One junction end disagrees with the germline gene, perhaps due to a read error. V and J are TRBV12-3 or TRBV12-4 and TRBJ2-5; D ambiguous. The CDR3 spans 13 residues. This chain's CDR3 is CGSTPGHVETQYF. Here the CDR3 DNA reads TGTGGCAGCACCCCCGGCCATGTTGAGACCCAGTACTTC.

The chain carries TRBV6-6 and TRBJ1-6; 8 bases are shared with TRBD1. V trimming: 6 bases; J trimming: 12 bases; junction bases outside the gene matches: 16. Germline V gene data show CDR1 as MNHNY and CDR2 as SVGAGI (reference sequence). The CDR3 loop spans 16 amino acids. The CDR3 protein is CASSLPTGQADLPLHF. CDR3 coding DNA: TGTGCCAGCAGCCTACCTACGGGACAGGCCGATTTACCCCTCCACTTT.

This clonotype has only one observation. A much more abundant neighbour one base away suggests this may be a read error. A read error is likely, as this CDR3 ends without the conserved phenylalanine or tryptophan. The chain recombines TRBV6-4 with TRBJ2-1; D is possibly TRBD2 (6 bases). V shed 8 bases and J shed 7 bases, with 15 bases lying between them. The CDR3 has 13 amino acids. The V gene's germline CDR1 is MRHNA and CDR2 SNTAGT. The CDR3 region is CASGQGGENEQFS. The CDR3 bases are TGTGCCAGCGGCCAAGGCGGGGAAAATGAGCAGTTCTCC.

This chain joins TRBV6-5 and TRBJ2-3; weak D call: TRBD2 (6 bases). Germline loops: CDR1 MNHEY, CDR2 SVGAGI. This CDR3 region has 14 residues. Trimming left V 3 bases short and J 7 bases short, with 14 bases between. CDR3 sequence: CASSYAGWTYTQYF. CDR3 nucleotide sequence: TGTGCCAGCAGTTATGCGGGATGGACATATACGCAGTATTTT.

In the case of this clonotype: The junction shows a germline mismatch at one end, possibly a read error. The rearrangement links TRBV5-6 to TRBJ2-2, with a weak D call TRBD2 (5 bases). The germline CDR1 and CDR2 sequences are SGHDT and YYEEEE. This CDR3 has 17 residues. CDR3 loop: CASSLAGSAWNAGELLF. The CDR3 DNA reads as TGTGCCAGCAGCTTGGCCGGCAGCGCATGGAACGCCGGGGAGCTGTTATTT.

The chain joins TRBV30 to TRBJ2-3, with 7 bases fitting TRBD2. Germline V gene sequence: CDR1 GTSNPN, CDR2 SVGIG (reference sequence). J lost 7 bases, V lost 2 bases, and 27 bases had no gene match. This CDR3 has 20 amino acids. This chain's CDR3 is CAWSPQLGSGLPVSPNTQYF. The CDR3 nucleotides read TGTGCCTGGAGTCCCCAGCTGGGTAGCGGGTTGCCCGTTTCCCCAAATACGCAGTATTTT.

The rearrangement uses TRBV12-3 or TRBV12-4 and TRBJ2-7; D is perhaps TRBD2 (5 bases). Trimming took 7 bases from V and 7 from J, leaving 17 bases between them. This CDR3 comprises 13 residues. DNA for the CDR3: TGTGCCAGCATGCCCACGGGGAAGCAAGAGCAGTACTTC. It encodes CASMPTGKQEQYF.

The gene calls are TRBV11-2 and TRBJ2-1, with 8 positions matching TRBD2. V shed 3 bases, J shed 9 bases, and the junction held 13 bases outside the gene matches. CDR3 length: 16 residues. From germline, CDR1 is SGHAT and CDR2 FQNNGV. The CDR3 here is CASSLDIGLANGEQFF. In DNA form, the CDR3 reads TGTGCCAGCAGCTTGGATATTGGACTAGCCAATGGTGAGCAGTTCTTC.

The V gene is TRBV11-2, the J gene TRBJ1-1; D remains ambiguous. Germline V gene lookup returns CDR1 SGHAT and CDR2 FQNNGV. The CDR3 totals 14 residues. Trimming took off 7 bases at V and 5 bases at J, with 17 bases between the two ends. For the CDR3, the DNA is TGTGCCAGCAACATAGTCGGTTCCGTAACTGAAGCTTTCTTT. Residues: CASNIVGSVTEAFF.

Of note for this clonotype: This likely comes from a read error, as the CDR3 has no conserved phenylalanine or tryptophan at its end. J is TRBJ2-7 and V is TRBV11-2, with D unresolved. The length of the CDR3 is 14 residues. From germline, CDR1 is SGHAT and CDR2 FQNNGV. In DNA form, the CDR3 reads TGTGCCAGCAGCTTAGCTGACACTGCCTACGATCAGTACTTA. Encoded protein: CASSLADTAYDQYL.

For this clonotype: At one boundary the junction diverges from the germline segment, which might be a read error. The rearrangement uses TRBV11-2 and TRBJ2-3; TRBD1 agrees at 8 bases. CDR1 and CDR2 (germline): SGHAT, FQNNGV. This CDR3 spans 14 amino acids. The CDR3 protein is CTSSFYRGTDTQYF. The CDR3 nucleotides are TGTACCAGCAGCTTCTACAGGGGGACAGACACGCAGTATTTT.

In the case of this clonotype: The junction does not match germline at one end; this may be a read error. The V and J genes are TRBV28 and TRBJ2-3; no firm D call. Looked up from germline, CDR1 is MDHEN and CDR2 is SYDVKM. The CDR3 sequence is 12 residues long. Here the CDR3 DNA reads TGTGCCAACAGTGCCCTTTTGCATACGCAGTATTTT. Translation gives CANSALLHTQYF.

This clonotype is labeled medium-sized. J is TRBJ2-2 and V is TRBV29-1; D could derive from TRBD1 or TRBD2 (5 bases each). The CDR3 has 16 residues. Germline V gene lookup returns CDR1 SQVTM and CDR2 ANQGSEA. Trimming removed 2 bases at V and 0 bases at J, with 13 bases between. CDR3 amino acids: CSVEISGGANTGELFF. The CDR3, as DNA: TGCAGCGTTGAAATTAGTGGGGGAGCGAACACCGGGGAGCTGTTTTTT.

Regarding this clonotype: Given the absence of the conserved phenylalanine or tryptophan at the CDR3 end, a read error is likely. This rearrangement joins TRBV7-9 to TRBJ1-1; D call uncertain. The CDR3 covers 16 residues. CDR1 and CDR2 (germline): SEHNR, FQNEAQ (reference sequence). Trimming took 6 bases from V and 3 from J, leaving 20 bases between them. The CDR3 nucleotides are TGTGCCAGCAGTTTCAGCCAGCAACTGGTGGACACTGAAGCTTTCCTT. It encodes CASSFSQQLVDTEAFL.

In its sample, this clonotype was seen a few times. This CDR3 is missing its conserved last phenylalanine or tryptophan, likely due to a read error. It is unclear where the CDR3 begins or ends on the DNA, so no DNA is shown, and the CDR3 is as TCRdb lists it. The rearrangement links TRBV5-1 to TRBJ2-1; the table's D call, TRBD2, was not checked against the DNA. The CDR3 totals 16 residues, both ends included. From germline, CDR1 is SGHRS and CDR2 YFSETQ. This CDR3 reads CASSRDLRSSYNEQLL.

About this clonotype itself: One end of the junction is discordant with germline, which a read error may explain. The chain carries TRBV14 and TRBJ2-3; tentatively, D is TRBD2 (6 bases). The germline gives CDR1 SGHDN, CDR2 FVKESK. This CDR3 has 17 amino acids. The CDR3 region is CASSHNPGTTSTETQYF. CDR3 nucleotide sequence: TGTGCCAGCAGCCATAATCCCGGAACCACTAGCACAGAAACGCAGTATTTT.

With regard to this clonotype: The junction departs from the called germline gene at one end, perhaps through a read error. The chain carries TRBV29-1 and TRBJ2-5; 10 positions agree with TRBD1. Germline loops: CDR1 SQVTM, CDR2 ANQGSEA. The CDR3 extends over 14 amino acids. Written as DNA, the CDR3 is TGTAGCGTTGATGGGACAGGGGCCCAGGAGGCCCAGTACTTC. Its protein is CSVDGTGAQEAQYF.

Remarks on this clonotype: Relative to the germline gene, one junction end is altered; a read error may explain this. The gene calls are TRBV28 and TRBJ2-5; 7 bases are a match to TRBD2. The CDR3 contains 17 residues. Germline V gene sequence: CDR1 MDHEN, CDR2 SYDVKM. CDR3 region: CASNSISSGGSQEAQYF. The CDR3 DNA sequence: TGTGCCAGCAATTCCATTTCTAGCGGAGGCTCCCAAGAGGCCCAGTACTTC.

This chain connects TRBV19 to TRBJ2-1; D uncertain. Trimming removed 0 bases from V and 3 bases from J, with 12 bases in between. The V gene's germline CDR1 is LNHDA and CDR2 SQIVND (reference sequence). CDR3 length: 16 residues. CDR3 coding DNA: TGTGCCAGTAGTATAGATCTGGGGAACAACTACAATGAGCAGTTCTTC. Its translation is CASSIDLGNNYNEQFF.

This clonotype was seen ten or more times. The V gene is TRBV5-4, the J gene TRBJ2-4, with a tentative D call TRBD1 (6 bases). The CDR3 sequence is 13 residues long. V was cut by 4 bases and J by 6 bases, with 11 bases left in between. Germline V gene lookup returns CDR1 SGHNT and CDR2 YYREEE (reference sequence). For the CDR3, the DNA is TGTGCCAGCAGCACCCAGGGGACAAACATTCAGTACTTC. Encoded protein: CASSTQGTNIQYF.